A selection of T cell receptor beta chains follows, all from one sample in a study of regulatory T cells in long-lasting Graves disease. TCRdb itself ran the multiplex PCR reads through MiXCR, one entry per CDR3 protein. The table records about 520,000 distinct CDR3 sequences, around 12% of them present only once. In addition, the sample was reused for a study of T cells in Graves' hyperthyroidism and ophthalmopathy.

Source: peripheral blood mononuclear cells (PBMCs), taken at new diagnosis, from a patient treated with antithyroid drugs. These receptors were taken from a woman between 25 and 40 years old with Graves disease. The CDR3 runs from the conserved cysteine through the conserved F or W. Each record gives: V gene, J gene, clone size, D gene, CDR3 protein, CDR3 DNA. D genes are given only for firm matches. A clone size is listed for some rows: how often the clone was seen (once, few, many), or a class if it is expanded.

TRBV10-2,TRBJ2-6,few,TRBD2,CASSELAGDSGANVLTF,TGCGCCAGCAGTGAGCTAGCGGGGGACTCTGGGGCCAACGTCCTGACTTTC
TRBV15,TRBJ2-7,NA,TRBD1,CATSRELDRGIYEQYF,TGTGCCACCAGCAGAGAGTTGGACAGGGGGATTTACGAGCAGTACTTC
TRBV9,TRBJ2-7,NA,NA,CVSSVYSEGYEQYF,TGTGTCAGCAGCGTCTACAGCGAGGGATATGAGCAGTACTTC
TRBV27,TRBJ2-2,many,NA,CASSFNTGELFF,TGTGCCAGCAGTTTCAACACCGGGGAGCTGTTTTTT
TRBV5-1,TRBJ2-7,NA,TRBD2,CASSLASGSPYEQYF,TGCGCCAGCAGCTTGGCTAGCGGGTCTCCCTACGAGCAGTACTTC
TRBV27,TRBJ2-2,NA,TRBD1,CASRGQERFTGELFF,TGTGCCAGCAGAGGACAGGAACGGTTCACCGGGGAGCTGTTTTTT
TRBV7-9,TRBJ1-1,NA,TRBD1,CASSLGQGVRTEAFF,TGTGCCAGCAGCTTAGGACAGGGTGTTCGAACTGAAGCTTTCTTT
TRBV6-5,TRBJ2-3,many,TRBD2,CASSSPRTSRTDTQYF,TGTGCCAGCAGTTCCCCCCGGACTAGTCGCACAGATACGCAGTATTTT
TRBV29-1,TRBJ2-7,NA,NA,CSVGVEAGPAGEQYF,TGCAGCGTTGGAGTGGAGGCAGGCCCGGCCGGCGAGCAGTACTTC
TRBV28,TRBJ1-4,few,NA,CASYEGSANEKLLF,TGTGCCAGCTACGAGGGATCGGCTAATGAAAAACTGCTTTTT
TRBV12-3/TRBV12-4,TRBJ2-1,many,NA,CASSLPSWTRNEQFF,TGTGCCAGCAGTTTACCTTCCTGGACCCGCAATGAGCAGTTCTTC
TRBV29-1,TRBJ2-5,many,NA,CSVAPNQETQYF,TGCAGCGTTGCCCCCAATCAAGAGACCCAGTACTTC
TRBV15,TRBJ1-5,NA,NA,CATSRGEGPQHF,TGTGCCACCAGCAGAGGGGAGGGGCCCCAGCATTTT
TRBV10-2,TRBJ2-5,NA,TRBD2,CASSELREGQETQYF,TGCGCCAGCAGTGAGTTGCGGGAGGGCCAAGAGACCCAGTACTTC
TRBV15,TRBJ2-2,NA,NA,CATSKTGLPDTGELFF,TGTGCCACCAGCAAGACCGGGCTTCCCGACACCGGGGAGCTGTTTTTT
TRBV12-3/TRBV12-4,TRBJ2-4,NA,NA,CASSPFPGTIQYF,TGTGCCAGCAGCCCTTTCCCGGGGACCATTCAGTACTTC
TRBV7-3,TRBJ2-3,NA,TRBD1,CASSRGAGGDTQYF,TGTGCCAGCAGCCGTGGGGCAGGGGGAGATACGCAGTATTTT
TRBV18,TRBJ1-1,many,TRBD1,CASSPQGANTEAFF,TGTGCCAGCAGCCCGCAGGGGGCGAACACTGAAGCTTTCTTT
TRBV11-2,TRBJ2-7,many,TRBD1,CASSPTGAHEQYF,TGTGCCAGCAGCCCGACAGGGGCCCACGAGCAGTACTTC
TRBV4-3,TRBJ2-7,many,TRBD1,CASSPDREDEQYF,TGTGCCAGCAGCCCCGACAGGGAAGACGAGCAGTACTTC
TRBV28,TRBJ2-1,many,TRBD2,CASSPQWGGSYNEQFF,TGTGCCAGCAGTCCTCAGTGGGGGGGCTCCTACAATGAGCAGTTCTTC
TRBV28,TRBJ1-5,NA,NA,CASSFFGQRIGNQPQHF,TGTGCCAGCAGTTTTTTCGGACAGAGGATCGGCAATCAGCCCCAGCATTTT
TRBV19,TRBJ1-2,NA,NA,CASSIDVRGANYGYTF,TGTGCCAGTAGTATAGATGTGCGGGGAGCTAACTATGGCTACACCTTC
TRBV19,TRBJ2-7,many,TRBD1,CASSLRTGEDEQYF,TGTGCCAGTAGTCTCCGGACAGGAGAGGACGAGCAGTACTTC
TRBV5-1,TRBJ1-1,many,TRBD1,CASSWAQGAVNTEAFF,TGCGCCAGCAGCTGGGCTCAGGGGGCCGTGAACACTGAAGCTTTCTTT
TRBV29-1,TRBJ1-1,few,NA,CSVDHSTEAFF,TGCAGCGTTGATCACAGCACTGAAGCTTTCTTT
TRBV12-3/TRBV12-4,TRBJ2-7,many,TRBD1,CASSSGRGRFRNYEQYF,TGTGCCAGCAGTTCCGGCAGGGGGCGCTTTCGTAACTACGAGCAGTACTTC
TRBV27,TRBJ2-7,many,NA,CASSGHIGGYEQYF,TGTGCCAGCAGCGGGCACATTGGTGGGTACGAGCAGTACTTC
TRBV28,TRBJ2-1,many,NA,CASSSQGTQFF,TGTGCCAGCAGTTCCCAGGGTACGCAGTTCTTC
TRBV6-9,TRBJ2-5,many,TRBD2,CASSYGVAGGRTTQYF,TGTGCCAGCAGTTACGGGGTAGCGGGAGGGCGAACGACCCAGTACTTC
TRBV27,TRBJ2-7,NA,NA,CASSPNGVLGTATYEQYF,TGTGCCAGCAGTCCGAACGGGGTTCTCGGGACGGCTACCTACGAGCAGTACTTC
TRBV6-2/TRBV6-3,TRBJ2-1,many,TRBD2,CASSYSSKRGLAGPFSYNEQFF,TGTGCCAGCAGTTACTCGAGTAAAAGGGGACTAGCGGGCCCTTTTTCCTACAATGAGCAGTTCTTC
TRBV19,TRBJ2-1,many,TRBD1,CASGLFGTGVGNEQFF,TGTGCCAGTGGCCTTTTTGGGACAGGGGTTGGAAATGAGCAGTTCTTC
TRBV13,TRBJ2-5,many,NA,CASSLRALPPETQYF,TGTGCCAGCAGCCTCCGGGCCCTACCACCAGAGACCCAGTACTTC
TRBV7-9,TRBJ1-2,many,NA,CASSLPSRGYTF,TGTGCCAGCAGCTTACCCTCCAGGGGCTACACCTTC
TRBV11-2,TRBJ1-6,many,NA,CASSLLGVDSPLHF,TGTGCCAGCAGCTTATTGGGTGTCGATTCACCCCTCCACTTT
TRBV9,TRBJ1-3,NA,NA,CASSAHHGRGNTIYF,TGTGCCAGCAGCGCCCACCATGGGAGGGGAAACACCATATATTTT
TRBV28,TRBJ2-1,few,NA,CASSLMGLSSSYNEQFF,TGTGCCAGCAGTCTCATGGGACTCTCGAGCTCCTACAATGAGCAGTTCTTC
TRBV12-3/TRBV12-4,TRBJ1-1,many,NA,CASRSGVGTTEAFF,TGTGCCAGCAGATCTGGAGTGGGGACCACTGAAGCTTTCTTT
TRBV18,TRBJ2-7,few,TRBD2,CASSRELAAYEQYF,TGTGCCAGCTCCCGAGAGCTAGCGGCCTACGAGCAGTACTTC